This T cell receptor (beta chain) was recovered during a study of blood T cell repertoires in COVID-19. Looking at the study overall: The analysed material was cDNA or gDNA that came from T cells, B-cell-depleted T cells, or PBMCs.

CDR1 and CDR2 (germline): SGHNT, YYREEE (reference sequence). Trimming stripped 0 bases from V and 0 bases from J, with 9 bases between. The CDR3 has 15 amino acids. As processed by the authors: Reference gene primer amplification in the assay estimated nucleated cell counts. Clones were sequenced by immunoSEQ multiplex PCR, and TCRdb holds only the in-frame ones, with some missing. That table furnishes V, J and clone size, whereas the DNA furnished D and trimming. The table has over 300,000 clones, nearly 90% seen once. V and J are TRBV5-4 and TRBJ1-1; D is ambiguous. This TCR derives from a man between 18 and 29 years old with active or convalescent COVID-19. Sequences were obtained from peripheral blood. The CDR3 bases are TGTGCCAGCAGCTTGGCCGGGCGGGTGAACACTGAAGCTTTCTTT. It codes for CASSLAGRVNTEAFF.